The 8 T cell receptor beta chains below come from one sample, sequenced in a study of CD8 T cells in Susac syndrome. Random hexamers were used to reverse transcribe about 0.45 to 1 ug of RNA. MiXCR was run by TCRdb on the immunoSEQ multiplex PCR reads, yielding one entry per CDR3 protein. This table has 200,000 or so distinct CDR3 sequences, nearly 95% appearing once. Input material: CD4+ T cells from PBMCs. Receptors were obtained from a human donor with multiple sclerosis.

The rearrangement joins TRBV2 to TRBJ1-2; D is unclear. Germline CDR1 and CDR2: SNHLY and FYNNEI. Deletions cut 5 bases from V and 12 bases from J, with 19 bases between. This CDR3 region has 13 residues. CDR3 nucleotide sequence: TGTGCCAGCAGTCTTAGGAGTCCTACTCACAACACCTTC. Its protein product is CASSLRSPTHNTF. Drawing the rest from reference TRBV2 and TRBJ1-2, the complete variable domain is EPEVTQTPSHQVTQMGQEVILRCVPISNHLYFYWYRQILGQKVEFLVSFYNNEISEKSEIFDDQFSVERPDGSNFTLKIRSTKLEDSAMYFCASSLRSPTHNTFGSGTRLTVV.

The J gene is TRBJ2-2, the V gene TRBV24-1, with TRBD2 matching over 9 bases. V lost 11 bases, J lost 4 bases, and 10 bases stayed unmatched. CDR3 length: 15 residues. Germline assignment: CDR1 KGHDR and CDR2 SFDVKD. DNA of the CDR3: TGTGCCATCGGGAGCGGACTAGCGAGCACCGGGGAGCTGTTTTTT. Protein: CAIGSGLASTGELFF.

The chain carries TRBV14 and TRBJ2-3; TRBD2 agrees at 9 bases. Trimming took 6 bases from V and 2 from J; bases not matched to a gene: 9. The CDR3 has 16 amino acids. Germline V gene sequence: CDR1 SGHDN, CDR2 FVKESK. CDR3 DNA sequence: TGTGCCAGCAGTCTCCCCGGGACTAGCACCACAGATACGCAGTATTTT. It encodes CASSLPGTSTTDTQYF.

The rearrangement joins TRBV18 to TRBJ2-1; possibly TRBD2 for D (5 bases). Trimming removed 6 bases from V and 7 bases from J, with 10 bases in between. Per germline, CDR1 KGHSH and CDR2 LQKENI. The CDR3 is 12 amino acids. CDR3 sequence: CASSEGWNEQFF. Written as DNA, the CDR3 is TGTGCCAGCTCCGAGGGTTGGAATGAGCAGTTCTTC.

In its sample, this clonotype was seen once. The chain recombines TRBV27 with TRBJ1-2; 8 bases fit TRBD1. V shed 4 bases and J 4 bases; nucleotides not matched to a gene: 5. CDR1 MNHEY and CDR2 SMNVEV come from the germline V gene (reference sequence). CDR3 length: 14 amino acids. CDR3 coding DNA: TGTGCCAGCAGTTCCGCGACAGGGGCCTATGGCTACACCTTC. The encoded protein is CASSSATGAYGYTF.

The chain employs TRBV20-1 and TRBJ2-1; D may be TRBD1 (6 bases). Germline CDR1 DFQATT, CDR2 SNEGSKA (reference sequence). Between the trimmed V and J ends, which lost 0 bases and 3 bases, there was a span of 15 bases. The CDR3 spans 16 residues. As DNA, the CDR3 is TGCAGTGCTAGAGATCTGGGTACAGGGCGCTACAATGAGCAGTTCTTC. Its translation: CSARDLGTGRYNEQFF.

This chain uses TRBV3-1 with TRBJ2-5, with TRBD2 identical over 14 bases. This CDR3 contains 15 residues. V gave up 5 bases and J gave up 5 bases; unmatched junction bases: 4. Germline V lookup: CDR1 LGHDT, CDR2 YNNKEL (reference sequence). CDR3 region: CASSLTSGREETQYF. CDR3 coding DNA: TGTGCCAGCAGCTTGACTAGCGGGAGGGAGGAGACCCAGTACTTC.

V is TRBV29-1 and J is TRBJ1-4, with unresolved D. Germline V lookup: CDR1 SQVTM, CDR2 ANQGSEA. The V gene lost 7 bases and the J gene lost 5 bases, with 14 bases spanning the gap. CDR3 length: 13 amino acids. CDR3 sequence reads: CSGVAAANEKLFF. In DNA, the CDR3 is TGCAGCGGGGTGGCAGCCGCAAATGAAAAACTGTTTTTT.